The entry that follows covers one T cell receptor beta chain sequence. Profiled with immunoSEQ multiplex PCR; TCRdb holds only in-frame clones, not every one. Of more than 95,000 clones in the sample, about 91% were seen once. These data are taken from a study of T cell changes during pregnancy in multiple sclerosis. In germline, CDR1 is SGHRS, CDR2 YFSETQ. Unmatched junction bases numbered 6, after V lost 3 bases and J lost 1 base. The CDR3 runs to 16 residues. This rearrangement joins TRBV5-1 to TRBJ2-3, with 9 bases lining up with TRBD2. Sample: peripheral blood, taken after pregnancy. The receptor comes from a female donor with multiple sclerosis, enrolled in a pregnancy study. The chain's CDR3 is CASSSGVAGGTDTQYF. The CDR3 DNA is TGCGCCAGCAGCTCGGGGGTAGCGGGAGGCACAGATACGCAGTATTTT.